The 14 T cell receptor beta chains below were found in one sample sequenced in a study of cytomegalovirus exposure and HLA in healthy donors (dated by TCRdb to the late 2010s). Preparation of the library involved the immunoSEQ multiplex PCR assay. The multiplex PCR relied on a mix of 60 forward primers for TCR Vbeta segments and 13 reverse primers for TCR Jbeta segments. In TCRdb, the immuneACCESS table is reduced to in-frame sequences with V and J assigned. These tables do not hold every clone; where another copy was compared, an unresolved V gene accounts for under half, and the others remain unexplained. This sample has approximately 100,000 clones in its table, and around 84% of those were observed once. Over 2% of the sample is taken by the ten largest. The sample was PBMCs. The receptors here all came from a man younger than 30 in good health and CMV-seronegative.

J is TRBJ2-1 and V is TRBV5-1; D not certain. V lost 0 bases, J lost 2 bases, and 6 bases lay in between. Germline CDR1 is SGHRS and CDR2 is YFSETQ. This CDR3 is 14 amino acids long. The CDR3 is CASSLGETYNEQFF. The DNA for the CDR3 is TGCGCCAGCAGCTTGGGAGAGACCTACAATGAGCAGTTCTTC.

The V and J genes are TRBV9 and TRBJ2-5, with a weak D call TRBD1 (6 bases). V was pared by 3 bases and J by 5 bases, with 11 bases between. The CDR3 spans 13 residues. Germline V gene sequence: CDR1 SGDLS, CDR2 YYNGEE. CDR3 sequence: CASSGGGWETQYF. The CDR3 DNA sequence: TGTGCCAGCAGCGGAGGGGGTTGGGAGACCCAGTACTTC.

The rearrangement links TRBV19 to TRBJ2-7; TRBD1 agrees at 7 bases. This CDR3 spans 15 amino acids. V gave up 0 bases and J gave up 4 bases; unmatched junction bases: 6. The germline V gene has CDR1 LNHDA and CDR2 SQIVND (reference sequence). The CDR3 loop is CASSIETGQIYEQYF. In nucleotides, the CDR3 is TGTGCCAGTAGTATAGAGACAGGGCAAATTTACGAGCAGTACTTC.

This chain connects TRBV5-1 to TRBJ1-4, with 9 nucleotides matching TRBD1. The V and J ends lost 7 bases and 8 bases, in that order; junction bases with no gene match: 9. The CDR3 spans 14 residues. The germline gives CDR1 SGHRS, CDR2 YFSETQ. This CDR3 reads CASGAGQGGEKLFF. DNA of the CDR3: TGCGCCAGCGGCGCGGGACAGGGAGGAGAAAAACTGTTTTTT.

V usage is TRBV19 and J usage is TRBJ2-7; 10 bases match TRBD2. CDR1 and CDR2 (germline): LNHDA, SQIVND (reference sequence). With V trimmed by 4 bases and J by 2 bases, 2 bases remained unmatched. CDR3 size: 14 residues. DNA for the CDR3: TGTGCCAGTAGTAGGCTAGCGGGGGCCTACGAGCAGTACTTC. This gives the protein CASSRLAGAYEQYF. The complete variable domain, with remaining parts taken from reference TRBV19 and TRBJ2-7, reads DGGITQSPKYLFRKEGQNVTLSCEQNLNHDAMYWYRQDPGQGLRLIYYSQIVNDFQKGDIAEGYSVSREKKESFPLTVTSAQKNPTAFYLCASSRLAGAYEQYFGPGTRLTVT.

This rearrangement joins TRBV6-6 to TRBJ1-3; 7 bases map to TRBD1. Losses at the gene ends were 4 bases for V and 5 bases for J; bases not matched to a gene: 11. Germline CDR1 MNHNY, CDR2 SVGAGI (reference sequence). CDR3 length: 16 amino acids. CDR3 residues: CASSFFPTGNRNTIYF. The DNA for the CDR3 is TGTGCCAGCAGTTTCTTCCCGACAGGGAACAGAAACACCATATATTTT.

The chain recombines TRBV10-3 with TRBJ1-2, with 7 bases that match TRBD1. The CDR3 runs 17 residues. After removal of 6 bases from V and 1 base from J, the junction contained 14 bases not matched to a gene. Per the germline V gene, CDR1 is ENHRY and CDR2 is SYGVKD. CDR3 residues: CAIRDLGTDFINYGYTF. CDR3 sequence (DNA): TGTGCCATCAGAGACCTCGGGACAGACTTTATTAACTATGGCTACACCTTC.

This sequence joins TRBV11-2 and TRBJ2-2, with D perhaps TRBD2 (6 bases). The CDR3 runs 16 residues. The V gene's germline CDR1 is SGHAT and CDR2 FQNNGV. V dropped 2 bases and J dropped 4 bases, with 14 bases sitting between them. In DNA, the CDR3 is TGTGCCAGCAGCTTATTTTCCCTAGCGTTCACCGGGGAGCTGTTTTTT. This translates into CASSLFSLAFTGELFF.

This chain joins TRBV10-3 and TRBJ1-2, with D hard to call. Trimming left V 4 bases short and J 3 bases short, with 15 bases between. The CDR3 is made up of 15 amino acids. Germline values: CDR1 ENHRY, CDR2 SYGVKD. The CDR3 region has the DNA TGTGCCATCAGTGGTTCCAACCCGGTGGACTATGGCTACACCTTC. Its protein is CAISGSNPVDYGYTF.

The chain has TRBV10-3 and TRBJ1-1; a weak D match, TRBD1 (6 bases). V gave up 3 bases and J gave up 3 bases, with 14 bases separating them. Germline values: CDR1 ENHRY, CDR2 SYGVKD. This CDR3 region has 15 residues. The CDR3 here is CAISEHRKGDTEAFF. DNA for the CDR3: TGTGCCATCAGTGAACACCGCAAGGGGGACACTGAAGCTTTCTTT.

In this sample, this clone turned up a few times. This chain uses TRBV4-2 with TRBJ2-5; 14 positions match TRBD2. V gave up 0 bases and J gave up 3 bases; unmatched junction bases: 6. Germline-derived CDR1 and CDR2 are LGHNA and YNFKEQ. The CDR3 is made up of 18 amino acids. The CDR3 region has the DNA TGTGCCAGCAGCCAAGAGACTAGCGGGGGGGCAATTAAAGAGACCCAGTACTTC. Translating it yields CASSQETSGGAIKETQYF.

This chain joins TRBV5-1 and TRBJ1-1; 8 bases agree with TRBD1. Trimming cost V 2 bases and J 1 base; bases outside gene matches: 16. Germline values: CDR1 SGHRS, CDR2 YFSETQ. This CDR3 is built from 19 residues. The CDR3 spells CASSFHGTVRTGTNTEAFF. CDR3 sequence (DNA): TGCGCCAGCAGCTTTCATGGGACGGTCCGGACAGGGACGAACACTGAAGCTTTCTTT.

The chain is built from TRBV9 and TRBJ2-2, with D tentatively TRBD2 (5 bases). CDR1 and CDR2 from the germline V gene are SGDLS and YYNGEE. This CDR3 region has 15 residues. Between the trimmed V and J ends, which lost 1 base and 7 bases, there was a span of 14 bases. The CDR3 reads CASSVSGGFYGELFF. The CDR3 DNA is TGTGCCAGCAGCGTATCAGGCGGGTTTTACGGGGAGCTGTTTTTT.

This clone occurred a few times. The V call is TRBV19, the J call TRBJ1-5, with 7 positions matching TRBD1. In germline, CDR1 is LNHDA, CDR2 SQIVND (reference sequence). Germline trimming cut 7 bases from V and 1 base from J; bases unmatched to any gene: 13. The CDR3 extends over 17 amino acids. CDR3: CASTILGDRPSNQPQHF. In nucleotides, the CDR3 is TGTGCCAGTACCATCCTGGGGGACAGACCAAGCAATCAGCCCCAGCATTTT.